Reported below is one T cell receptor (beta chain). Measured with immunoSEQ multiplex PCR; TCRdb has only the in-frame clones, and not every one. The table shows about 78,000 clones, with about 89% occurring only once. This specimen comes from a study of blood T cell repertoires in COVID-19. Looked up from germline, CDR1 is WNHNN and CDR2 is SYGVQD (reference sequence). This CDR3 spans 16 amino acids. With 2 bases clipped from V and 3 bases from J, the junction kept 7 bases outside the gene matches. The sample consisted of peripheral blood. This clonotype was obtained from a man aged 50 to 60 with active or convalescent COVID-19. V usage is TRBV10-1 and J usage is TRBJ2-1; TRBD2 agrees at 7 bases. CDR3 protein: CASSEEGASGYNEQFF. CDR3 DNA: TGCGCCAGCAGTGAGGAGGGCGCTAGCGGCTACAATGAGCAGTTCTTC.